The 31 T cell receptor beta chains below come from one sample, sequenced in a study of blood T cells in healthy people across ages (dated by TCRdb to the mid-2010s). Library construction relied on 5' RACE. This sample was sequenced with an Illumina HiSeq 2500. A second PCR of about 7 to 12 cycles was run with a J-beta primer mix and a sample-barcoded 5' primer. TCRdb passed the public sequencing reads through fastp at Q25 and MiXCR, retaining productive beta sequences. Every distinct CDR3 protein forms one entry, paired with its most common genes and DNA. This sample lists some 930,000 distinct CDR3 sequences; 25% to 35% were detected once. 10% of the sample is taken by the ten largest. These data also formed part of another study, on T cells of mothers and their children.

What was sequenced was blood. Receptors were obtained from a woman in her thirties or forties in good health.

The chain carries TRBV12-3 or TRBV12-4 and TRBJ1-5; 8 bases are shared with TRBD1. Trimming at V came to 6 bases and at J to 2 bases, leaving 6 bases not matched to a gene. The CDR3 runs 15 residues. The CDR3 DNA follows: TGTGCCAGCAGGCCAGGGGGCAGTGGCAATCAGCCCCAGCATTTT. The encoded protein is CASRPGGSGNQPQHF.

This clonotype showed up many times. The chain has TRBV11-2 and TRBJ2-5; TRBD2 agrees at 8 bases. This CDR3 comprises 15 residues. With V trimmed by 5 bases and J by 3 bases, 8 bases remained unmatched. Per germline, CDR1 SGHAT and CDR2 FQNNGV. The CDR3 DNA reads as TGTGCCAGCAGCCGGGAACTAGCGGCCGAAGAGACCCAGTACTTC. This gives the protein CASSRELAAEETQYF. Complete variable domain (other parts from reference TRBV11-2 and TRBJ2-5): EAGVAQSPRYKIIEKRQSVAFWCNPISGHATLYWYQQILGQGPKLLIQFQNNGVVDDSQLPKDRFSAERLKGVDSTLKIQPAKLEDSAVYLCASSRELAAEETQYFGPGTRLLVL.

The chain is built from TRBV20-1 and TRBJ1-2; TRBD1 might be the D (6 bases). This CDR3 is built from 12 residues. Germline CDR1 reads DFQATT; CDR2 reads SNEGSKA (reference sequence). CDR3 sequence (DNA): TGCACCCCCACACAGGGTAACTATGGCTACACCTTC. This gives the protein CTPTQGNYGYTF.

The rearrangement links TRBV7-2 to TRBJ2-2, with D hard to call. This CDR3 contains 14 residues. V was pared by 1 base and J by 7 bases, with 10 bases between. Germline CDR1 and CDR2: SGHTA and FQGNSA. In DNA form, the CDR3 reads TGTGCCAGCAGCTTAGTGTCCGTAGGCGGGGAGCTGTTTTTT. Its protein is CASSLVSVGGELFF. The variable domain in full, with the rest retrieved from reference TRBV7-2 and TRBJ2-2, is GAGVSQSPSNKVTEKGKDVELRCDPISGHTALYWYRQSLGQGLEFLIYFQGNSAPDKSGLPSDRFSAERTGGSVSTLTIQRTQQEDSAVYLCASSLVSVGGELFFGEGSRLTVL.

The chain links TRBV7-2 to TRBJ2-1; 16 bases fit TRBD2. The germline V gene encodes CDR1 SGHTA and CDR2 FQGNSA. The trim removed 1 base at V and 7 bases at J, leaving 4 bases unmatched. CDR3 length: 17 amino acids. The CDR3: CASSLVGLAGGRNEQFF. For the CDR3, the DNA is TGTGCCAGCAGCTTAGTGGGACTAGCGGGGGGGCGTAATGAGCAGTTCTTC.

This clonotype was seen a few times. A much larger clone lies one base from this, so it may be a read error. The chain joins TRBV20-1 to TRBJ2-1, with D unresolved. The V gene lost 1 base and the J gene lost 10 bases, with 5 bases spanning the gap. Germline lookup yields CDR1 DFQATT and CDR2 SNEGSKA (reference sequence). CDR3 length: 10 amino acids. CDR3 residues: CSARVREQFF. Here the CDR3 DNA reads TGCAGTGCTAGAGTAAGGGAGCAGTTCTTC.

This chain connects TRBV6-5 to TRBJ2-3, with TRBD2 matching over 11 bases. The CDR3 is 16 amino acids. Trimming took 4 bases from V and 6 from J; bases not matched to a gene: 9. Germline V CDR1 and CDR2: MNHEY, SVGAGI. For the CDR3, the DNA is TGTGCCAGCAGTTCCTTAGCGGGGGGGCTCAGGGATACGCAGTATTTT. This sequence encodes CASSSLAGGLRDTQYF.

CDR3 protein: CASSFLAGGYTGELFF. The CDR3 DNA reads TGTGCCAGCAGCTTCTTAGCGGGGGGTTACACCGGGGAGCTGTTTTTT. J is TRBJ2-2 and V is TRBV7-2; 10 bases are a match to TRBD2. V shed 3 bases, J shed 3 bases, and the junction held 4 bases outside the gene matches. The CDR3 consists of 16 residues. Germline CDR1 is SGHTA and CDR2 is FQGNSA.

This chain joins TRBV12-3 or TRBV12-4 and TRBJ1-5; D remains ambiguous. The CDR3 covers 14 residues. The germline V and J ends were trimmed by 3 bases and 3 bases, with 9 bases remaining between them. The CDR3 sequence is CASSFGRTNQPQHF. The CDR3 DNA is TGTGCCAGCAGTTTTGGCAGGACCAATCAGCCCCAGCATTTT.

The sample holds a few counts of this clonotype. CDR3 DNA: TGTGCCAGCAGTTCGCCCTTGTTGACCTACAATGAGCAGTTCTTC. Translated, it gives CASSSPLLTYNEQFF. This chain joins TRBV27 and TRBJ2-1; D is ambiguous. The CDR3 has 15 amino acids. V was pared by 4 bases and J by 2 bases, with 12 bases between. Germline assignment: CDR1 MNHEY and CDR2 SMNVEV (reference sequence).

This clonotype was observed a handful of times. The rearrangement joins TRBV7-2 to TRBJ2-7; TRBD1 agrees at 8 bases. V was clipped by 1 base and J by 3 bases; unmatched bases: 5. Per the germline V gene, CDR1 is SGHTA and CDR2 is FQGNSA. This CDR3 has 15 residues. CDR3 nucleotide sequence: TGTGCCAGCAGCTTAGGGGGACAGGAGAACTACGAGCAGTACTTC. Translating it yields CASSLGGQENYEQYF.

A few counts support this clonotype. This chain uses TRBV9 with TRBJ1-4; 9 bases align to TRBD1. The V gene's germline CDR1 is SGDLS and CDR2 YYNGEE. Trimming took 7 bases from V and 8 from J; bases not matched to a gene: 9. The CDR3 is 14 residues long. The CDR3 nucleotides are TGTGCCAGCGCAAGACAGGGGGTCGGAGAAAAACTGTTTTTT. Protein product: CASARQGVGEKLFF.

V and J are TRBV18 and TRBJ1-1, with a weak D call TRBD1 (5 bases). With 1 base removed from V and 8 bases from J, the gap between germline ends came to 14 bases. This CDR3 is built from 14 residues. Germline values: CDR1 KGHSH, CDR2 LQKENI. The CDR3 spells CASSPRGGTEEAFF. In nucleotides, the CDR3 is TGTGCCAGCTCACCACGGGGCGGGACCGAAGAAGCTTTCTTT.

The chain joins TRBV7-2 to TRBJ2-4; 9 bases match TRBD1. Germline CDR1 reads SGHTA; CDR2 reads FQGNSA. V trimming: 1 base; J trimming: 9 bases; junction bases outside the gene matches: 16. The length of the CDR3 is 18 residues. CDR3 region: CASSLGRLTGTGLAIQYF. CDR3 nucleotide sequence: TGTGCCAGCAGCTTAGGCCGACTGACCGGGACAGGGTTGGCCATTCAGTACTTC.

This clonotype has only a few counts. The rearrangement uses TRBV7-2 and TRBJ2-6; 9 nucleotides match TRBD1. Per the germline V gene, CDR1 is SGHTA and CDR2 is FQGNSA. With 5 bases clipped from V and 0 bases from J, the junction kept 5 bases outside the gene matches. This CDR3 is built from 17 residues. The DNA of the CDR3 is TGTGCCAGCAGCCCCCCGGGACAGGGCTCTGGGGCCAACGTCCTGACTTTC. Translating it yields CASSPPGQGSGANVLTF.

The chain recombines TRBV5-1 with TRBJ1-1; 7 bases are a match to TRBD1. The CDR3 spans 14 residues. The junction had 10 bases not matched to a gene; V was cut back by 6 bases and J by 5 bases. Germline-derived CDR1 and CDR2 are SGHRS and YFSETQ. The CDR3 is CASTIPGGRTEAFF. CDR3 DNA: TGCGCCAGCACCATTCCAGGGGGTAGGACTGAAGCTTTCTTT.

This chain uses TRBV9 with TRBJ1-6; D possibly corresponds to TRBD1 (5 bases). There are 18 residues in the CDR3. V dropped 0 bases and J dropped 2 bases, with 15 bases sitting between them. CDR1 and CDR2 from the germline V gene are SGDLS and YYNGEE. The CDR3 is CASSVDGGVGPYNSPLHF. In nucleotides, the CDR3 is TGTGCCAGCAGCGTAGACGGGGGGGTCGGTCCCTATAATTCACCCCTCCACTTT. The whole variable domain, filled in from reference TRBV9 and TRBJ1-6, reads DSGVTQTPKHLITATGQRVTLRCSPRSGDLSVYWYQQSLDQGLQFLIQYYNGEERAKGNILERFSAQQFPDLHSELNLSSLELGDSALYFCASSVDGGVGPYNSPLHFGNGTRLTVT.

In its sample, this clonotype was seen a few times. The chain carries TRBV20-1 and TRBJ2-3, with D unclear. The CDR3 extends over 13 amino acids. Germline CDR1 reads DFQATT; CDR2 reads SNEGSKA (reference sequence). V dropped 0 bases and J dropped 4 bases, with 8 bases sitting between them. The CDR3 DNA is TGCAGTGCTAGAGATCATGTCGCAGATACGCAGTATTTT. Translation gives CSARDHVADTQYF.

The chain couples TRBV7-9 to TRBJ2-1; no clear D. The germline gives CDR1 SEHNR, CDR2 FQNEAQ (reference sequence). The CDR3 covers 13 residues. The V end lost 3 bases, the J end lost 2 bases, and 5 bases lay between the germline ends. The CDR3 protein is CASSFRAYNEQFF. CDR3 nucleotide sequence: TGTGCCAGCAGCTTCCGGGCCTACAATGAGCAGTTCTTC.

This chain joins TRBV18 and TRBJ2-7, with D unclear. This CDR3 has 15 residues. The V end was cut by 1 base, the J end by 0 bases, with 10 bases between. Looked up from germline, CDR1 is KGHSH and CDR2 is LQKENI. The CDR3 spells CASSPRWAGSYEQYF. CDR3 nucleotides: TGTGCCAGCTCACCACGGTGGGCAGGCTCCTACGAGCAGTACTTC.

The chain has TRBV12-3 or TRBV12-4 and TRBJ2-3; possible D gene TRBD1, 6 bases. Trimming pared 4 bases from V and 1 base from J, leaving 12 bases between. The length of the CDR3 is 15 residues. The CDR3 nucleotides are TGTGCCAGCAGTTCGGGGACATTCGGCACAGATACGCAGTATTTT. It translates to CASSSGTFGTDTQYF.

Many counts were recorded for this clonotype. The chain recombines TRBV7-9 with TRBJ2-7; D gene unclear. Germline V gene data show CDR1 as SEHNR and CDR2 as FQNEAQ (reference sequence). Trimming took off 3 bases at V and 0 bases at J, with 12 bases between the two ends. The CDR3 loop spans 15 amino acids. The CDR3 loop reads CASSFVGLNSYEQYF. The CDR3 nucleotides are TGTGCCAGCAGCTTTGTAGGGCTAAACTCCTACGAGCAGTACTTC.

J is TRBJ2-5 and V is TRBV20-1; TRBD2 matches 8 bases. Trimming took 0 bases from V and 1 from J; bases not matched to a gene: 7. Germline CDR1 DFQATT, CDR2 SNEGSKA (reference sequence). This CDR3 comprises 16 residues. Here the CDR3 DNA reads TGCAGTGCTAGAGATCCCAGCGGGGGACTCCAAGAGACCCAGTACTTC. It specifies CSARDPSGGLQETQYF.

Notes on this clonotype: Because it lacks the conserved phenylalanine or tryptophan at the end, this CDR3 is likely a read error. The V and J genes are TRBV4-1 and TRBJ1-2; D gene uncertain. Trimming removed 2 bases at V and 6 bases at J, with 16 bases between. The CDR3 has 15 residues. Germline V lookup: CDR1 MGHRA, CDR2 YSYEKL. CDR3 region: CASSQFGRQRDGYTC. For the CDR3, the DNA is TGCGCCAGCAGCCAATTTGGCAGGCAGAGGGATGGCTACACCTGC.

This clonotype was seen a handful of times. The V call is TRBV3-1, the J call TRBJ1-4, with 9 nucleotides matching TRBD1. The CDR3 loop spans 15 amino acids. CDR1 LGHDT and CDR2 YNNKEL come from the germline V gene (reference sequence). V was pared by 4 bases and J by 8 bases, with 8 bases of the junction left unmatched. The CDR3 DNA follows: TGTGCCAGCAGCCCCACGGGACAGGGAAGGGAAAAACTGTTTTTT. This codes for CASSPTGQGREKLFF.

The chain employs TRBV7-2 and TRBJ1-2, with 7 nucleotides matching TRBD1. V was pared by 1 base and J by 7 bases, with 3 bases of the junction left unmatched. The CDR3 is 13 amino acids. Germline CDR1 and CDR2: SGHTA and FQGNSA. The CDR3 nucleotides read TGTGCCAGCAGCTTAGTAACAGGGGTTGGCTACACCTTC. Protein product: CASSLVTGVGYTF.

Turning to this clonotype: Possible read error: a much larger clone is one base away. This rearrangement joins TRBV5-1 to TRBJ2-7; perhaps TRBD1 as D (5 bases). The CDR3 is made up of 14 amino acids. From germline, CDR1 is SGHRS and CDR2 YFSETQ. The CDR3 loop is CANSLSRETNEQYF. DNA of the CDR3: TGCGCCAACAGCTTGTCCAGGGAAACCAACGAGCAGTACTTC.

The chain recombines TRBV6-6 with TRBJ1-5; possible D gene TRBD1, 5 bases. This CDR3 has 14 residues. From germline, CDR1 is MNHNY and CDR2 SVGAGI (reference sequence). The V gene lost 4 bases and the J gene lost 4 bases, with 11 bases spanning the gap. The CDR3 is CASSSETANQPQHF. Here the CDR3 DNA reads TGTGCCAGCAGTTCCGAGACAGCTAATCAGCCCCAGCATTTT.

This clonotype occurred many times. The chain has TRBV20-1 and TRBJ2-4; 8 positions match TRBD2. V lost 1 base, J lost 0 bases, and 2 bases stayed unmatched. The CDR3 length is 15 residues. CDR1 is DFQATT, CDR2 SNEGSKA, per germline (reference sequence). The CDR3 protein is CSARGAGGAKNIQYF. The DNA for the CDR3 is TGCAGTGCTAGAGGGGCGGGGGGAGCCAAAAACATTCAGTACTTC.

A remark on this clonotype: A read error is possible here, since a much larger clone lies one base away. The chain combines TRBV4-2 with TRBJ2-3, with TRBD1 identical over 11 bases. The CDR3 covers 16 residues. Germline V gene lookup returns CDR1 LGHNA and CDR2 YNFKEQ. CDR3 sequence reads: CASSQVGQGDTGTQYF. As DNA, the CDR3 is TGTGCCAGCAGCCAAGTGGGACAGGGGGACACAGGTACGCAGTATTTT.

The V and J genes are TRBV6-2 or TRBV6-3 and TRBJ1-6; D remains ambiguous. V was trimmed by 6 bases and J by 8 bases, leaving 11 bases between them. The germline V gene encodes CDR1 MNHEY and CDR2 SVGEGT. This CDR3 has 13 amino acids. CDR3 DNA sequence: TGTGCCAGCAGACAGACTTCGGATTCACCCCTCCACTTT. It yields the protein CASRQTSDSPLHF.